What follows is one TCR beta chain and its context. The data stem from a study of cytomegalovirus exposure and HLA in healthy donors. Trimming removed 5 bases from V and 1 base from J, with 12 bases in between. The CDR3 sequence is 15 residues long. From germline, CDR1 is SEHNR and CDR2 FQNEAQ (reference sequence). Vbeta (60) and Jbeta (13) primers were used in the PCR. Sequenced by immunoSEQ multiplex PCR; TCRdb stores in-frame clones only, minus some. The profile covers about 200,000 clones, with roughly four fifths appearing a single time and 1.5% to 2% taken by the ten largest. Source material: PBMCs. The clonotype comes from a man in his thirties or forties in good health and CMV-seronegative. V usage is TRBV7-9 and J usage is TRBJ1-5; D gene uncertain. This chain's CDR3 is CASSPSALSNQPQHF. CDR3 bases: TGTGCCAGCAGCCCCTCGGCACTAAGCAATCAGCCCCAGCATTTT.